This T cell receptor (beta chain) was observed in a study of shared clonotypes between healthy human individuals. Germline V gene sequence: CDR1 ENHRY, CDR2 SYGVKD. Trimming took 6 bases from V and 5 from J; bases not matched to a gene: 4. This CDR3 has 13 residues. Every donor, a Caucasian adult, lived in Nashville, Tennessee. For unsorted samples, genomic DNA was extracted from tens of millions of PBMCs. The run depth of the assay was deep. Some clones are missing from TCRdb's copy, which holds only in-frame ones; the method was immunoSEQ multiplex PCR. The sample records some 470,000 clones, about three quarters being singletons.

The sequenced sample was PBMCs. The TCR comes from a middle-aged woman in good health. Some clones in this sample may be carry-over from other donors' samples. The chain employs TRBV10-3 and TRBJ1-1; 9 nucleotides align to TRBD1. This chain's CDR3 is CAIRTGGSTEAFF. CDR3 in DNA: TGTGCCATCAGAACAGGGGGCAGTACTGAAGCTTTCTTT.